The rows below give T cell receptor beta chains drawn from one sample of a study of shared clonotypes between healthy human individuals. This table comes from immunoSEQ multiplex PCR, and its TCRdb copy is limited to in-frame clones, with some not included. Of approximately 87,000 clones in the sample, 60% to 80% are singletons; the top ten hold around 50%. The sample taken for sequencing was memory CD8+ T cells sorted from blood. The source of these receptors is a young man in good health. Each CDR3 is given with its conserved first and last residue. Each record gives: clone size, D gene, J gene, CDR3 length, V gene, CDR3 DNA, CDR3 protein. The D gene is left open where the match is weak. Rows give clone size only sometimes, using once, few, many, or a class for an expanded clone.

size: .; D: TRBD2; J: TRBJ2-3; length: 18; V: TRBV11-2; DNA: TGTGCCAGCAGCCCCCAGCTTGGACTAGCGGGAGAAACAGATACGCAGTATTTT; CDR3: CASSPQLGLAGETDTQYF
size: .; D: .; J: TRBJ1-1; length: 13; V: TRBV28; DNA: TGTGCCGGCAGTCCCTCATTCGGCACTGAAGCTTTCTTT; CDR3: CAGSPSFGTEAFF
size: .; D: .; J: TRBJ1-3; length: 15; V: TRBV5-6; DNA: TGTGCCAGCAGCTTGGGTCAGGGGAATGGAAACACCATATATTTT; CDR3: CASSLGQGNGNTIYF
size: .; D: TRBD2; J: TRBJ2-1; length: 17; V: TRBV5-4; DNA: TGTGCCAGCAGCTTCTGGAGGTGCGGGAGGGTCCTCGATGAGCAGTTCTTC; CDR3: CASSFWRCGRVLDEQFF
size: .; D: .; J: TRBJ2-1; length: 9; V: TRBV7-9; DNA: TGTGCCAGCAGCCTTGATCAGTTCTTC; CDR3: CASSLDQFF
size: once; D: .; J: TRBJ1-5; length: 14; V: TRBV7-8; DNA: TGTGCCAGCAGCTTAGGGGGATACAATCAGCCCCAGCATTTT; CDR3: CASSLGGYNQPQHF
size: .; D: TRBD2; J: TRBJ2-7; length: 18; V: TRBV9; DNA: TGTGCCAGCAGCGTAGGGCTAGCGGGCCCCGGGGGGAGTTACGAGCAGTACTTC; CDR3: CASSVGLAGPGGSYEQYF
size: .; D: TRBD1; J: TRBJ2-3; length: 13; V: TRBV7-3; DNA: TGTGCCAGCAGCGCTACAGGGGGTTGGTCGCAGTATTTT; CDR3: CASSATGGWSQYF
size: many; D: TRBD2; J: TRBJ2-7; length: 14; V: TRBV2; DNA: TGTGCCAGCGTGGTGGGACTAAACTCCTACGAGCAGTACTTC; CDR3: CASVVGLNSYEQYF
size: once; D: TRBD2; J: TRBJ2-1; length: 14; V: TRBV6-1; DNA: TGTGCCAGCAGTGAAGCACTGGGCGGGAGGCTACCGTTCTTC; CDR3: CASSEALGGRLPFF
size: .; D: TRBD1; J: TRBJ2-7; length: 15; V: TRBV27; DNA: TGTGCCAGCAGTAACACAGGGGGCGCATACTACGAGCAGTACTTC; CDR3: CASSNTGGAYYEQYF
size: .; D: .; J: TRBJ2-6; length: 13; V: TRBV11-2; DNA: TGTGCCAGCAGCTCTCATGGGGCCAACGTCCTGACTTTC; CDR3: CASSSHGANVLTF
size: .; D: .; J: TRBJ2-7; length: 15; V: TRBV28; DNA: TGTGCCAGCACCGACGTCGACAGGCGAGGCTACGAGCAGTACTTC; CDR3: CASTDVDRRGYEQYF
size: .; D: TRBD2; J: TRBJ2-3; length: 16; V: TRBV5-1; DNA: TGCGCCAGCAGCCTGACTAGCGGGAGTTCGTCAGATACGCAGTATTTT; CDR3: CASSLTSGSSSDTQYF
size: few; D: .; J: TRBJ2-7; length: 15; V: TRBV7-9; DNA: TGTGCCAGCAGCTTAGAAGGGGCTGGCTCCTACGAGCAGTACTTC; CDR3: CASSLEGAGSYEQYF
size: .; D: .; J: TRBJ2-7; length: 15; V: TRBV28; DNA: TGTGCCAGCAGGCCACTTCGCGCTCCAGGCTACGAGCAGTACTTC; CDR3: CASRPLRAPGYEQYF
size: .; D: .; J: TRBJ2-3; length: 15; V: TRBV5-5; DNA: TGTGCCAGCAACGACCCGGTCGCGCGCACAGATACGCAGTATTTT; CDR3: CASNDPVARTDTQYF
size: .; D: .; J: TRBJ1-5; length: 15; V: TRBV4-2; DNA: TGTGCCAGCAGCCAAGACAGGGAGGGTTACCAGCCCCAGCATTTT; CDR3: CASSQDREGYQPQHF
size: .; D: .; J: TRBJ2-5; length: 12; V: TRBV2; DNA: TGTGCCAGCAGCTTGTTACAAGAGACCCAGTACTTC; CDR3: CASSLLQETQYF
size: many; D: TRBD1; J: TRBJ2-7; length: 15; V: TRBV5-4; DNA: TGTGCCAGCAGCCCCACGTTGGGACAGATAGACGAGCAGTACTTC; CDR3: CASSPTLGQIDEQYF
size: many; D: .; J: TRBJ1-4; length: 19; V: TRBV14; DNA: TGTGCCAGCAGCCAAGATTCACAGGGCGCCGTTATTAGTAATGAAAAACTGTTTTTT; CDR3: CASSQDSQGAVISNEKLFF
size: few; D: TRBD1; J: TRBJ2-1; length: 13; V: TRBV10-2; DNA: TGCGCCAGCAGATTACAGGGGACCAATGAGCAGTTCTTC; CDR3: CASRLQGTNEQFF
size: .; D: .; J: TRBJ2-7; length: 16; V: TRBV2; DNA: TGTGCCAGCACACGAACAACCGGGGTCGGGGCCTACGAGCAGTACTTC; CDR3: CASTRTTGVGAYEQYF
size: few; D: .; J: TRBJ2-7; length: 14; V: TRBV13; DNA: TGTGCCAGCAGCTCACCCCGGGGTCCCTACGAGCAGTACTTC; CDR3: CASSSPRGPYEQYF
size: .; D: TRBD1; J: TRBJ2-7; length: 16; V: TRBV6-6; DNA: TGTGCCAGCAGTTACTCATGGGACAGGAGCTCCTACGAGCAGTACTTC; CDR3: CASSYSWDRSSYEQYF
size: few; D: TRBD1; J: TRBJ1-2; length: 13; V: TRBV7-9; DNA: TGTGCCAGCAGGGGGACAGGGAACTATGGCTACACCTTC; CDR3: CASRGTGNYGYTF
size: .; D: .; J: TRBJ2-3; length: 14; V: TRBV7-2; DNA: TGTGCCAGCAGCCCACCCCCTCCGCGGAATACGCAGTATTTT; CDR3: CASSPPPPRNTQYF
size: once; D: .; J: TRBJ1-4; length: 13; V: TRBV6-1; DNA: TGTGCCAGCTTCGGGGGGCCGTTCCAGGGACTGTTTTTT; CDR3: CASFGGPFQGLFF
size: .; D: TRBD2; J: TRBJ2-1; length: 15; V: TRBV9; DNA: TGTGCCAGCAGCGCTAGCGGCGGCTCCTACAATGAGCAGTTCTTC; CDR3: CASSASGGSYNEQFF
size: few; D: .; J: TRBJ2-7; length: 17; V: TRBV9; DNA: TGTGCCAGCAGCGCGTACTCCGGGACTGGACTCTCCTACGAGCAGTACTTC; CDR3: CASSAYSGTGLSYEQYF
size: .; D: .; J: TRBJ1-5; length: 15; V: TRBV11-2; DNA: TGTGCCAGCAGCTTAGGGCCAGGGGGCAATCAGCCCCAGCATTTT; CDR3: CASSLGPGGNQPQHF
size: .; D: .; J: TRBJ1-1; length: 12; V: TRBV18; DNA: TGTGCCAGCGCCGCGGGGAGCACTGAAGCTTTCTTT; CDR3: CASAAGSTEAFF
size: .; D: TRBD1; J: TRBJ1-5; length: 14; V: TRBV28; DNA: TGTGCCACCCTAGACAGGGGCCTCAATCAGCCCCAGCATTTT; CDR3: CATLDRGLNQPQHF
size: .; D: .; J: TRBJ2-2; length: 13; V: TRBV6-5; DNA: TGTGCCAGCAGTTGGAAGGAGGGCGGGGAGCTGTTTTTT; CDR3: CASSWKEGGELFF
size: .; D: TRBD1; J: TRBJ2-7; length: 15; V: TRBV28; DNA: TGTGCCAGCAACAAACGGGACAGGGTCCTCTACGAGCAGTACTTC; CDR3: CASNKRDRVLYEQYF
size: many; D: .; J: TRBJ2-2; length: 12; V: TRBV6-4; DNA: TGTGCCAGCAGTGAGGGCACCGGGGAGCTGTTTTTT; CDR3: CASSEGTGELFF
size: .; D: .; J: TRBJ2-3; length: 13; V: TRBV7-9; DNA: TGTGCCTGGGCAGGCCAAAGGACAGATACGCAGTATTTT; CDR3: CAWAGQRTDTQYF
size: .; D: .; J: TRBJ2-3; length: 14; V: TRBV9; DNA: TGTGCCAGCAGCACCAGTGGTGCCACAGATACGCAGTATTTT; CDR3: CASSTSGATDTQYF
size: few; D: TRBD2; J: TRBJ2-1; length: 14; V: TRBV27; DNA: TGTGCCAGCAGTTTCAGCGGGAATATCGATGAGCAGTTCTTC; CDR3: CASSFSGNIDEQFF
size: .; D: .; J: TRBJ2-5; length: 16; V: TRBV23-1; DNA: TGCGCCAGCAGCCATCCGGGGAGAGCCAGCCAAGAGACCCAGTACTTC; CDR3: CASSHPGRASQETQYF
size: .; D: .; J: TRBJ2-6; length: 18; V: TRBV11-2; DNA: TGTGCCAGCAGCTTAGGACAGACCCAGTTCTCTGGGGCCAACGTCCTGACTTTC; CDR3: CASSLGQTQFSGANVLTF
size: .; D: .; J: TRBJ2-3; length: 15; V: TRBV5-4; DNA: TGTGCCAGCAGCTTGAAGGCTAGCTACACAGATACGCAGTATTTT; CDR3: CASSLKASYTDTQYF
size: .; D: .; J: TRBJ2-2; length: 16; V: TRBV2; DNA: TGTGCCAGCAGTGGAGACAAGTCTTTTTACACCGGGGAGCTGTTTTTT; CDR3: CASSGDKSFYTGELFF
size: few; D: TRBD1; J: TRBJ2-3; length: 15; V: TRBV6-4; DNA: TGTGCCAGCAGTCCCGGGACAGGGGGCACAGATACGCAGTATTTT; CDR3: CASSPGTGGTDTQYF
size: .; D: .; J: TRBJ2-5; length: 14; V: TRBV5-1; DNA: TGCGCCAGCAGCTTGGTTGGACCATGGGAGACCCAGTACTTC; CDR3: CASSLVGPWETQYF
size: .; D: .; J: TRBJ2-1; length: 15; V: TRBV4-2; DNA: TGTGCCAGCAGCCAAGAATGGGCACTAGCAAATGAGCAGTTCTTC; CDR3: CASSQEWALANEQFF
size: .; D: .; J: TRBJ2-1; length: 17; V: TRBV11-2; DNA: TGTGCCAGCAGCTTAGGCGAGTGGACAGCTCTCTACAATGAGCAGTTCTTC; CDR3: CASSLGEWTALYNEQFF
size: .; D: .; J: TRBJ2-2; length: 16; V: TRBV27; DNA: TGTGCCAGCAGTTATGCGGACGACGCGAACACCGGGGAGCTGTTTTTT; CDR3: CASSYADDANTGELFF
size: .; D: .; J: TRBJ2-7; length: 15; V: TRBV13; DNA: TGTGCCAGCAGCTTAGGCCAGACAGTCTCCTACGAGCAGTACTTC; CDR3: CASSLGQTVSYEQYF
size: .; D: .; J: TRBJ2-7; length: 17; V: TRBV5-8; DNA: TGTGCCAGCAGCTTGGATTTCGCCGGGACGGGGACCTACGAGCAGTACTTC; CDR3: CASSLDFAGTGTYEQYF
size: .; D: TRBD2; J: TRBJ2-3; length: 16; V: TRBV28; DNA: TGTGCCAGCAGTTTAAGGGGCGGGAGAAGGACAGATACGCAGTATTTT; CDR3: CASSLRGGRRTDTQYF